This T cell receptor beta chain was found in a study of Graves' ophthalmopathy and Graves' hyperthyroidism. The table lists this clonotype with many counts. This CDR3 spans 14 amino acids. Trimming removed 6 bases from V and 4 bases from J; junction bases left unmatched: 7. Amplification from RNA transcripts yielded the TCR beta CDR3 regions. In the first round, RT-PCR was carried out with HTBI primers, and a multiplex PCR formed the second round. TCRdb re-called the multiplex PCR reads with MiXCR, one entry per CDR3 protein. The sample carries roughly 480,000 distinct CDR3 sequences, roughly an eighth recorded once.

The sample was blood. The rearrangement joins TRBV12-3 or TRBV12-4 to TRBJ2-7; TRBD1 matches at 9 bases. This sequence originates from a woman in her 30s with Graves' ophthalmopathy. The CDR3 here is CASRVTGGRYEQYF. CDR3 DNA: TGTGCCAGCAGGGTTACAGGGGGCCGGTACGAGCAGTACTTC.